The rows below give T cell receptor beta chains drawn from one sample of a study of type 1 regulatory T cells. TCRdb re-derived calls from the reads in MiXCR, one entry per CDR3 protein. The top ten clones hold approximately 2% of a sample with 55,000 to 65,000 distinct CDR3 sequences, less than 65% of them seen once. These receptors have no identified antigens. The sequenced sample was cultured non-Tr1 T cells, either the whole culture or a sorted T cell fraction (not recorded which). These receptor sequences come from a human donor in good health. Both conserved end residues are part of each CDR3. D genes are given only for firm matches.

D: -; V: TRBV5-1; CDR3: CASSLIPGTSNNKQYF
D: -; V: TRBV7-2; CDR3: CASSADYTGGLFF
D: -; V: TRBV29-1; CDR3: CSVEDLAPDHQFF
D: -; V: TRBV7-2; CDR3: CASSLDPGADEKLFF
D: -; V: TRBV10-3; CDR3: CAITSGDGFDYTF
D: -; V: TRBV29-1; CDR3: CSVVPRTVPYEQYF
D: TRBD2; V: TRBV20-1; CDR3: CSARQSSGLYNEQFF
D: TRBD2; V: TRBV6-5; CDR3: CASSFDRTSGRSHNEQFF
D: -; V: TRBV7-8; CDR3: CASGGGGEPQHF
D: TRBD2; V: TRBV20-1; CDR3: CSARDEKSGRASGELFF
D: -; V: TRBV7-8; CDR3: CASSSNPRTQYF
D: -; V: TRBV12-3/TRBV12-4; CDR3: CASSLAVQNYGYTF
D: -; V: TRBV23-1; CDR3: CASSLNLVWRISYEQYF
D: -; V: TRBV5-1; CDR3: CASSASGGLRNIRYEQYF
D: -; V: TRBV12-3/TRBV12-4; CDR3: CASTSVGASDPGELFF
D: TRBD1; V: TRBV5-1; CDR3: CASSLDRQGASGELFF
D: TRBD1; V: TRBV12-3/TRBV12-4; CDR3: CASSFRDRVSEAFF
D: TRBD2; V: TRBV27; CDR3: CASSFGGGSSYEQYF
D: -; V: TRBV5-1; CDR3: CASSVLPRGTDTQYF
D: TRBD2; V: TRBV20-1; CDR3: CSASILAGEYEQFF
D: -; V: TRBV29-1; CDR3: CSVGYLADTQYF
D: -; V: TRBV24-1; CDR3: CATRGEGTNYGYTF
D: -; V: TRBV7-2; CDR3: CASSLEGRSNSPLHF
D: -; V: TRBV11-2; CDR3: CASSLVSEYGYTF
D: -; V: TRBV28; CDR3: CASSLVYPGGKETQYF
D: -; V: TRBV6-6; CDR3: CASTRGLRITQPQHF
D: -; V: TRBV7-2; CDR3: CASSFSYEYEQYF
D: -; V: TRBV20-1; CDR3: CSAKEGFLGGYTF
D: -; V: TRBV20-1; CDR3: CSAGDVLGANQPQHF
D: -; V: TRBV11-3; CDR3: CASSLGGDTCGYGYTF
D: -; V: TRBV28; CDR3: CASSPSPAPETQYF
D: TRBD2; V: TRBV20-1; CDR3: CSAPVPPGGPDSETQYF
D: TRBD2; V: TRBV7-9; CDR3: CASSLGGLAAYTDTQYF
D: -; V: TRBV7-9; CDR3: CASSKSRVDEKLFF
D: -; V: TRBV11-2; CDR3: CASSPGSATPTDTQYF
D: -; V: TRBV5-1; CDR3: CASSLITGAQETQYF
D: TRBD1; V: TRBV12-3/TRBV12-4; CDR3: CASTWTGNTEAFF
D: -; V: TRBV5-1; CDR3: CASSLAKGPADTQYF